This is a list of T cell receptor beta chains from one sample in a study of T cells in Graves' hyperthyroidism and ophthalmopathy. TCRdb ran MiXCR on the multiplex PCR reads and lists one entry per CDR3 protein. The sample includes under 40,000 distinct CDR3 sequences, around 53% of them seen just once. Input material: blood. These receptors all stem from a man aged 40-49 years with Graves' ophthalmopathy. CDR3s include the opening cysteine and the closing phenylalanine or tryptophan. The D gene is left open where the match is weak. Rows give clone size only sometimes, using once, few, many, or a class for an expanded clone.

NA | TRBJ2-7 | TRBV18 | many | TGTGCCAGCTCACCCCCCCTCGCGTACTACGAGCAGTACTTC | CASSPPLAYYEQYF
TRBD1 | TRBJ1-5 | TRBV7-2 | NA | TGTGCCAGCAGCTTAGTAGGACAGGGGGGCCATCAGCCCCAGCATTTT | CASSLVGQGGHQPQHF
NA | TRBJ1-3 | TRBV11-3 | NA | TGTGCCAGCAGCTTAGAGTGGCGACGGGACCCTGGAAACACCACATATTTT | CASSLEWRRDPGNTTYF
NA | TRBJ2-7 | TRBV2 | NA | TGTGCCAGCGATTCCGGCGGGGCCCTCGCGTACTTC | CASDSGGALAYF
NA | TRBJ1-5 | TRBV20-1 | NA | TGCAGTGCTAACCGGGACATCAATCAGCCCCAGCATTTT | CSANRDINQPQHF
TRBD2 | TRBJ2-7 | TRBV14 | NA | TGTGCCAGCAGCCACAAGCCCGGGACTAGCGTTTCCTACGAGCAGTACTTC | CASSHKPGTSVSYEQYF
NA | TRBJ2-2 | TRBV6-1 | NA | NA | CASSPGGAYYEQYFGPGELFF
TRBD2 | TRBJ2-3 | TRBV20-1 | NA | TGCAGTGCTATAGTTCCAATTGGGACTAGCGGGGTCGCAGATACGCAGTATTTT | CSAIVPIGTSGVADTQYF
NA | TRBJ2-3 | TRBV7-9 | many | TGTGCCAGCACTCCCAGCGGAACCACTAGCACAGATACGCAGTATTTT | CASTPSGTTSTDTQYF
NA | TRBJ1-1 | TRBV24-1 | NA | TGTGCCACCAGTGATTCGATCGGCACTGAAGCTTTCTTT | CATSDSIGTEAFF
TRBD2 | TRBJ2-1 | TRBV20-1 | NA | TGCAGTGCCAGACTAGCGGGAGTCAGGGATGAGCAGTTCTTC | CSARLAGVRDEQFF
NA | TRBJ2-5 | TRBV6-6 | many | TGTGCCAGCAGTGCCCCTCCGGGGACCCAGTACTTC | CASSAPPGTQYF
TRBD2 | TRBJ2-2 | TRBV7-9 | NA | TGTGCCAGCAGCCACCCGGGACTAGCGACGACCGGGGAGCTGTTTTTT | CASSHPGLATTGELFF
TRBD2 | TRBJ2-1 | TRBV29-1 | medium-sized | TGCAGCGTTGAAGCGGGAGGGCCCAATGAGCAGTTCTTC | CSVEAGGPNEQFF
NA | TRBJ2-1 | TRBV3-1 | many | TGTGCCAGCAGCGGGGGCGCCCACAATGAGCAGTTCTTC | CASSGGAHNEQFF
TRBD1 | TRBJ1-1 | TRBV19 | many | TGTGCCAGTAGTACCGGGACAGTGAACACTGAAGCTTTCTTT | CASSTGTVNTEAFF
TRBD1 | TRBJ2-1 | TRBV25-1 | NA | TGTGCCAACTCCCCGGCGGGACAGGGGGTTAACAATGAGCAGTTCTTC | CANSPAGQGVNNEQFF
NA | TRBJ2-2 | TRBV7-2 | NA | TGTGCCAGCAGCCAGGGGGGGCAGGGCGGGGAGCTGTTTTTT | CASSQGGQGGELFF
NA | TRBJ2-7 | TRBV7-8 | medium-sized | TGTGCCAGCAGCTTGTCCCCCCAGGTGGCCTACGAGCAGTACTTC | CASSLSPQVAYEQYF
NA | TRBJ1-2 | TRBV15 | NA | TGTGCTTCCCAGCGCAGGGTTGGAAACTATGGCTACACCTTC | CASQRRVGNYGYTF